These 9 T cell receptor beta chains share one sample of origin, sequenced in a study of blood T cell repertoires in COVID-19. Profiling relied on immunoSEQ multiplex PCR, and the TCRdb table lists in-frame clones only, not all of them. The data hold 42,000 or so clones, with roughly nine tenths observed a single time. Material for sequencing was peripheral blood. The receptors shown here come from a man aged 45 to 65 with active COVID-19.

This sequence joins TRBV2 and TRBJ1-2; 11 bases agree with TRBD1. This CDR3 contains 14 residues. The germline V gene encodes CDR1 SNHLY and CDR2 FYNNEI. The V gene end was trimmed by 7 bases and the J gene end by 3 bases; junction bases not matched to a gene: 4. In DNA, the CDR3 is TGTGCCAGCATCCCGGGACAGGGGGACTATGGCTACACCTTC. Translated, it gives CASIPGQGDYGYTF.

A single count supports this clone. The same CDR3 also results from other DNA sequences found in this sample. The chain combines TRBV20-1 with TRBJ2-1; D not resolved. Germline V gene lookup returns CDR1 DFQATT and CDR2 SNEGSKA (reference sequence). The CDR3 is made up of 11 amino acids. V lost 1 base and J 5 bases, leaving 3 bases between the germline ends. The CDR3 region is CSARGDNEQFF. The CDR3 nucleotides read TGCAGTGCTAGAGGCGACAATGAGCAGTTCTTC.

The genes are TRBV24-1 and TRBJ2-3; maybe TRBD2 (6 bases). This CDR3 region has 15 residues. Germline V gene data show CDR1 as KGHDR and CDR2 as SFDVKD. V shed 3 bases and J shed 3 bases, with 12 bases lying between them. Here the CDR3 DNA reads TGTGCCACCAGTGATGGGGGGAGAGGAACAGATACGCAGTATTTT. Its translation: CATSDGGRGTDTQYF.

This chain connects TRBV28 to TRBJ2-7; tentatively, D is TRBD1 (6 bases). This CDR3 has 18 amino acids. CDR1 is MDHEN, CDR2 SYDVKM, per germline. Trimming shortened V by 8 bases and J by 4 bases, and 30 bases separated the two germline ends. The CDR3 reads CASSTGQGLGALGYEQYF. The CDR3 DNA sequence: TGTGCCAGCTCCACTGGGCAGGGGCTCGGAGCATTAGGTTACGAGCAGTACTTC.

The sample holds one count of this clone. J is TRBJ2-1 and V is TRBV3-1 (or the pseudogene TRBV3-2); 14 bases agree with TRBD2. The V gene end was trimmed by 0 bases and the J gene end by 16 bases; junction bases not matched to a gene: 8. Germline CDR1 LGHDT, CDR2 YNNKEL (reference sequence). CDR3 length equals 15 residues. The CDR3 nucleotides are TGTGCCAGCAGCCAAGATTCGACTAGCGGGAGGGCCGCCTTCTTC. This translates into CASSQDSTSGRAAFF.

V and J are TRBV7-3 and TRBJ2-1, with 9 nucleotides matching TRBD2. The CDR3 spans 15 residues. Germline CDR1 reads SGHTA; CDR2 reads FQGTGA. V lost 5 bases to trimming and J lost 4 bases; unmatched junction nucleotides: 6. CDR3 protein: CASSPRLAGYNEQFF. CDR3 bases: TGTGCCAGCAGCCCGCGGCTAGCGGGGTACAATGAGCAGTTCTTC.

V and J are TRBV6-5 and TRBJ2-2, with 9 bases matching TRBD1. CDR1 and CDR2 from the germline V gene are MNHEY and SVGAGI. With 6 bases clipped from V and 6 bases from J, the junction kept 8 bases outside the gene matches. The CDR3 loop spans 15 amino acids. CDR3 residues: CASRTPGQGSGELFF. The CDR3 bases are TGTGCCAGCAGGACCCCGGGACAGGGTTCCGGGGAGCTGTTTTTT.

The chain joins TRBV27 to TRBJ2-1; no definite D call. The CDR3 is 16 residues long. Germline values: CDR1 MNHEY, CDR2 SMNVEV (reference sequence). V was cut by 3 bases and J by 0 bases, with 12 bases left in between. CDR3 residues: CASSFKRRSSYNEQFF. CDR3 DNA sequence: TGTGCCAGCAGTTTTAAGCGCCGTAGCTCCTACAATGAGCAGTTCTTC.

This sequence joins TRBV10-3 and TRBJ2-3, with 14 bases fitting TRBD2. The V gene end was trimmed by 0 bases and the J gene end by 8 bases; junction bases not matched to a gene: 4. The CDR3 is 16 amino acids. In germline, CDR1 is ENHRY, CDR2 SYGVKD. CDR3 sequence: CAISESTTSGRGTQYF. As DNA, the CDR3 is TGTGCCATCAGTGAGTCGACGACTAGCGGGAGGGGTACGCAGTATTTT.